These 30 T cell receptor beta chains came from one sample sequenced in a study of OX40 agonist ivuxolimab in advanced cancers. The protocol was immunoSEQ multiplex PCR, while the TCRdb copy is restricted to in-frame clones and leaves out a portion. There are more than 80,000 clones in the sample; roughly nine tenths occur only once, and about 1.7% lies in the top ten. Here the sequenced sample was CD4+ or CD8+ T cells sorted from blood, taken in a trial of the OX40 agonist ivuxolimab. These receptors all stem from an adult with an advanced solid tumor such as melanoma, head and neck, liver or kidney cancer.

V gene TRBV6-1 combines with J gene TRBJ2-7; D is unresolved. CDR3 length: 11 amino acids. CDR1 is MNHNS, CDR2 SASEGT, per germline. Trimming took off 7 bases at V and 6 bases at J, with 10 bases between the two ends. CDR3 nucleotide sequence: TGTGCCAGCACCAACCAGCGCGAGCAGTACTTC. Translated: CASTNQREQYF.

The J gene is TRBJ1-2, the V gene TRBV28; D is unresolved. Trimming pared 2 bases from V and 4 bases from J, leaving 5 bases between. Germline loops: CDR1 MDHEN, CDR2 SYDVKM. The CDR3 consists of 12 residues. In DNA, the CDR3 is TGTGCCAGCAGTTTAAACGGCTATGGCTACACCTTC. Protein sequence: CASSLNGYGYTF.

J is TRBJ2-1 and V is TRBV7-2; no definite D call. Trimming stripped 5 bases from V and 4 bases from J, with 6 bases between. CDR3 length: 12 amino acids. Germline V CDR1 and CDR2: SGHTA, FQGNSA. The CDR3 reads CASSDTYNEQFF. The CDR3 nucleotides are TGTGCCAGCAGCGATACTTACAATGAGCAGTTCTTC.

Turning to this clone: Other DNA sequences within the sample encode an identical CDR3. The rearrangement links TRBV11-3 to TRBJ1-1; D gene ambiguous. Deletions cut 1 base from V and 2 bases from J, with 8 bases between. Looked up from germline, CDR1 is SGHNT and CDR2 is YENEEA. The CDR3 extends over 14 amino acids. CDR3 residues: CASSLGRGNTEAFF. The DNA for the CDR3 is TGTGCCAGCAGCTTAGGCCGGGGAAACACTGAAGCTTTCTTT.

The rearrangement uses TRBV27 and TRBJ2-3; D is undetermined. Trimming removed 2 bases from V and 2 bases from J, with 8 bases in between. The CDR3 is made up of 14 amino acids. The germline gives CDR1 MNHEY, CDR2 SMNVEV (reference sequence). CDR3 bases: TGTGCCAGCAGTTTACCCGGGTTCACAGATACGCAGTATTTT. Protein sequence: CASSLPGFTDTQYF.

This chain joins TRBV11-2 and TRBJ2-7; 10 bases are a match to TRBD2. The CDR3 is 17 amino acids. The germline V gene encodes CDR1 SGHAT and CDR2 FQNNGV. The J segment lost 4 bases and the V segment lost 3 bases, leaving 12 bases of the junction unmatched. The CDR3, as DNA: TGTGCCAGCAGCTTGACCTCCTATAGCGGGAGGTGGTACGAGCAGTACTTC. Encoded protein: CASSLTSYSGRWYEQYF. Together with reference TRBV11-2 and TRBJ2-7, the CDR3 gives the full variable domain: EAGVAQSPRYKIIEKRQSVAFWCNPISGHATLYWYQQILGQGPKLLIQFQNNGVVDDSQLPKDRFSAERLKGVDSTLKIQPAKLEDSAVYLCASSLTSYSGRWYEQYFGPGTRLTVT.

The V call is TRBV7-2, the J call TRBJ2-2; no clear D gene. This CDR3 has 14 residues. Germline V lookup: CDR1 SGHTA, CDR2 FQGNSA. Trimming pared 5 bases from V and 4 bases from J, leaving 11 bases between. The CDR3 sequence is CASSQTLVTGELFF. Written as DNA, the CDR3 is TGTGCCAGCAGCCAAACGTTAGTCACCGGGGAGCTGTTTTTT.

This rearrangement joins TRBV6-4 to TRBJ2-7; possibly TRBD2 for D (5 bases). There are 15 residues in the CDR3. V was pared by 1 base and J by 3 bases, with 13 bases between. Germline V lookup: CDR1 MRHNA, CDR2 SNTAGT. The CDR3 region is CASSDCEGLGYEQYF. Here the CDR3 DNA reads TGTGCCAGCAGTGACTGTGAGGGTTTGGGCTACGAGCAGTACTTC.

The gene calls are TRBV2 and TRBJ1-1; tentative D call: TRBD1 (6 bases). CDR1 is SNHLY, CDR2 FYNNEI, per germline. Trimming removed 4 bases at V and 4 bases at J, with 19 bases between. This CDR3 region has 16 residues. CDR3 sequence: CASSVWQGRVGTEAFF. As DNA, the CDR3 is TGTGCCAGCAGTGTATGGCAGGGGAGGGTTGGCACTGAAGCTTTCTTT.

The gene calls are TRBV9 and TRBJ1-5; possibly TRBD1 for D (5 bases). CDR1 and CDR2 (germline): SGDLS, YYNGEE. V lost 0 bases and J 4 bases, leaving 11 bases between the germline ends. This CDR3 is built from 15 residues. The CDR3 sequence: CASSVAGTVNQPQHF. The CDR3 DNA follows: TGTGCCAGCAGCGTAGCGGGGACGGTTAATCAGCCCCAGCATTTT. The full variable domain, completed using reference TRBV9 and TRBJ1-5, is DSGVTQTPKHLITATGQRVTLRCSPRSGDLSVYWYQQSLDQGLQFLIQYYNGEERAKGNILERFSAQQFPDLHSELNLSSLELGDSALYFCASSVAGTVNQPQHFGDGTRLSIL.

The rearrangement links TRBV4-1 to TRBJ1-1; D possibly corresponds to TRBD1 (5 bases). V lost 0 bases, J lost 5 bases, and 19 bases lay in between. The CDR3 is 17 amino acids. Germline V gene lookup returns CDR1 MGHRA and CDR2 YSYEKL. The CDR3 region has the DNA TGCGCCAGCAGCCAAGATATTGTTGGGGGGACGAATACTGAAGCTTTCTTT. Its protein is CASSQDIVGGTNTEAFF.

The chain uses TRBV18 and TRBJ2-1; D possibly corresponds to TRBD2 (5 bases). V dropped 3 bases and J dropped 8 bases, with 17 bases sitting between them. The CDR3 is made up of 15 amino acids. Per germline, CDR1 KGHSH and CDR2 LQKENI. CDR3 nucleotides: TGTGCCAGCTCACCGCCTACTAGGAGTGACGATGAGCAGTTCTTC. This translates into CASSPPTRSDDEQFF.

V and J are TRBV2 and TRBJ2-1, with 11 positions matching TRBD2. The germline V gene encodes CDR1 SNHLY and CDR2 FYNNEI. This CDR3 region has 16 residues. With 9 bases clipped from V and 0 bases from J, the junction kept 7 bases outside the gene matches. This CDR3 is CASQPGTSGSYNEQFF. For the CDR3, the DNA is TGTGCCAGTCAACCGGGGACTAGCGGCTCCTACAATGAGCAGTTCTTC.

This clone was recorded only once. The chain uses TRBV11-3 and TRBJ1-3; no clear D. Per germline, CDR1 SGHNT and CDR2 YENEEA. Trimming took 5 bases from V and 0 from J, leaving 11 bases between them. This CDR3 region has 15 residues. The CDR3, as DNA: TGTGCCAGCAGCCTCCGCGGCAGCTCTGGAAACACCATATATTTT. This encodes CASSLRGSSGNTIYF.

Details on this clone: The conserved closing phenylalanine or tryptophan is absent in this CDR3, likely reflecting a read error. Because the CDR3's place on the DNA is in doubt, the DNA is left out and the CDR3 is given as listed by TCRdb. The V call is TRBV5-6, the J call TRBJ2-7; the D call TRBD2 from the table was never checked on the DNA. The CDR3 adds up to 12 amino acids, both ends counted. Germline V CDR1 and CDR2: SGHDT, YYEEEE. The CDR3 here is CASSPTSGRTSH.

The chain uses TRBV7-8 and TRBJ2-5; D gene unclear. This CDR3 spans 15 amino acids. In germline, CDR1 is SGHVS, CDR2 FQNEAQ. The V end lost 1 base, the J end lost 5 bases, and 14 bases lay between the germline ends. The DNA for the CDR3 is TGTGCCAGCAGCTTAGTGGCTAGTTTGGATGAGACCCAGTACTTC. As protein: CASSLVASLDETQYF.

J is TRBJ2-2 and V is TRBV19; D may be TRBD1 (6 bases). V lost 1 base and J 6 bases, leaving 15 bases between the germline ends. The germline gives CDR1 LNHDA, CDR2 SQIVND (reference sequence). The CDR3 is 16 amino acids. The chain's CDR3 is CASSIGARGKPGELFF. The DNA for the CDR3 is TGTGCCAGTAGTATAGGGGCTAGGGGGAAACCCGGGGAGCTGTTTTTT.

The chain is built from TRBV6-5 and TRBJ1-5; TRBD1 agrees at 7 bases. V was clipped by 4 bases and J by 9 bases; unmatched bases: 6. Germline CDR1 is MNHEY and CDR2 is SVGAGI. The CDR3 sequence is 13 residues long. The CDR3 sequence: CASSSGQLTPQHF. The CDR3 DNA is TGTGCCAGCAGTTCGGGACAGTTAACGCCCCAGCATTTT.

The V call is TRBV27, the J call TRBJ2-7; either TRBD1 or TRBD2 may fit D (6 bases each). The V end lost 3 bases, the J end lost 7 bases, and 16 bases lay between the germline ends. Germline CDR1 reads MNHEY; CDR2 reads SMNVEV (reference sequence). This CDR3 has 14 amino acids. CDR3 in DNA: TGTGCCAGCAGTTTCGGGGGCGACTCGGGAGAGCAGTACTTC. As protein: CASSFGGDSGEQYF.

This chain uses TRBV4-2 with TRBJ1-2; the D is unclear. Germline CDR1 is LGHNA and CDR2 is YNFKEQ. The V end was cut by 0 bases, the J end by 2 bases, with 7 bases between. This CDR3 is built from 14 residues. CDR3 sequence reads: CASSQESQNYGYTF. The DNA of the CDR3 is TGTGCCAGCAGCCAAGAGTCGCAGAACTATGGCTACACCTTC.

The V call is TRBV5-1, the J call TRBJ2-6; the D is unclear. The germline gives CDR1 SGHRS, CDR2 YFSETQ. V was pared by 3 bases and J by 2 bases, with 3 bases between. The CDR3 consists of 13 residues. This CDR3 is CASSSAGANVLTF. CDR3 coding DNA: TGCGCCAGCAGCTCGGCTGGGGCCAACGTCCTGACTTTC.

This chain links TRBV14 with TRBJ2-7; D is possibly TRBD1 (6 bases). Between the trimmed V and J ends, which lost 3 bases and 7 bases, there was a span of 16 bases. Germline lookup yields CDR1 SGHDN and CDR2 FVKESK. This CDR3 has 14 residues. The CDR3 nucleotides read TGTGCCAGCAGCCAGGGGACATTCCTCGGGGAGCAGTACTTC. It is translated as CASSQGTFLGEQYF.

In DNA, the CDR3 is TGTGCCAGCAGTTCCACGGGGGGGCCCGCCTACGAGCAGTACTTC. Encoded protein: CASSSTGGPAYEQYF. The V and J genes are TRBV28 and TRBJ2-7; 8 positions agree with TRBD2. V shed 4 bases, J shed 2 bases, and the junction held 7 bases outside the gene matches. The CDR3 spans 15 residues. CDR1 is MDHEN, CDR2 SYDVKM, per germline.

V gene TRBV28 combines with J gene TRBJ2-3; D remains unclear. CDR1 and CDR2 from the germline V gene are MDHEN and SYDVKM. V was pared by 7 bases and J by 2 bases, with 7 bases between. The CDR3 is made up of 12 amino acids. The CDR3 is CASNTYTDTQYF. The CDR3 DNA reads TGTGCCAGCAATACCTACACAGATACGCAGTATTTT.

The CDR3 loop reads CASSNPSGRSTDTQYF. The CDR3 region has the DNA TGTGCCAGTAGTAACCCTAGCGGGAGGTCCACAGATACGCAGTATTTT. This chain links TRBV19 with TRBJ2-3, with 11 bases fitting TRBD2. The trim removed 4 bases at V and 2 bases at J, leaving 5 bases unmatched. Germline values: CDR1 LNHDA, CDR2 SQIVND (reference sequence). The CDR3 has 16 amino acids.

This clone was seen a few times. The genes are TRBV5-4 and TRBJ2-1; D is unresolved. The germline CDR1 and CDR2 sequences are SGHNT and YYREEE (reference sequence). The CDR3 spans 17 residues. V lost 2 bases and J lost 4, with 19 bases in between. CDR3 region: CASSLSIRTVVYNEQFF. The CDR3 DNA is TGTGCCAGCAGCTTATCGATCCGGACGGTGGTATACAATGAGCAGTTCTTC.

CDR3 in amino acids: CASSRDSTNYGYTF. DNA of the CDR3: TGTGCCAGCAGCCGGGACAGTACCAACTATGGCTACACCTTC. V gene TRBV5-5 combines with J gene TRBJ1-2, with 7 positions matching TRBD1. This CDR3 is 14 amino acids long. Germline-derived CDR1 and CDR2 are SGHKS and YYEKEE (reference sequence). Trimming cost V 4 bases and J 2 bases; bases outside gene matches: 5.

The chain employs TRBV7-2 and TRBJ2-3; no firm D call. The CDR3 loop spans 16 amino acids. Trimming pared 0 bases from V and 0 bases from J, leaving 10 bases between. CDR1 SGHTA and CDR2 FQGNSA come from the germline V gene. CDR3 amino acids: CASSLALLGSTDTQYF. The CDR3 DNA sequence: TGTGCCAGCAGCTTAGCGCTTTTAGGAAGCACAGATACGCAGTATTTT.

The rearrangement links TRBV6-4 to TRBJ2-3; D remains unclear. This CDR3 has 14 amino acids. Trimming shortened V by 3 bases and J by 2 bases, and 9 bases separated the two germline ends. Germline V gene sequence: CDR1 MRHNA, CDR2 SNTAGT. The CDR3 here is CASSEVGITDTQYF. In DNA form, the CDR3 reads TGTGCCAGCAGTGAGGTCGGAATCACAGATACGCAGTATTTT.

The chain employs TRBV19 and TRBJ2-3, with 12 bases fitting TRBD2. The germline V gene encodes CDR1 LNHDA and CDR2 SQIVND (reference sequence). This CDR3 spans 13 amino acids. Unmatched junction bases numbered 0, after V lost 6 bases and J lost 5 bases. The CDR3 DNA reads TGTGCCAGTAGGGGACTAGCGGGAGATACGCAGTATTTT. Amino acids: CASRGLAGDTQYF.